These T cell receptor beta chains were read from a single sample in a study of T cell responses to AZD1222 COVID-19 vaccine. Only in-frame clones appear in the TCRdb table, and some are missing; sequencing was by immunoSEQ multiplex PCR. The sample lists 50,000 to 60,000 clones; 70% to 80% were seen once. Sample: peripheral blood, taken 28 days after the second AZD1222 dose. These receptors were collected from an adult who received the AZD1222 COVID-19 vaccine. CDR3s include the opening cysteine and the closing phenylalanine or tryptophan. Fields, in order: clone size, D gene, CDR3 length, V gene, J gene, CDR3 DNA, CDR3 protein. The D gene is left open where the match is weak. A row's size may be missing; if present it is once, few, many or a size class.

-	-	14	TRBV29-1	TRBJ1-2	TGCAGCGTTTCAACCTGGGGTGTGGCCTATGGCTACACCTTC	CSVSTWGVAYGYTF
once	TRBD1	15	TRBV6-5	TRBJ2-7	TGTGCCAGCAGTTTCTCGGGACAGGGGGCGGGGGAGCAGTACTTC	CASSFSGQGAGEQYF
-	-	15	TRBV3-1/TRBV3-2	TRBJ1-3	TGTGCCAGCAGCCAAGATACATTGAAGGGAAACACCATATATTTT	CASSQDTLKGNTIYF
-	-	15	TRBV3-1/TRBV3-2	TRBJ2-5	TGTGCCAGCAGCCAAGATACCCACAGCCAAGAGACCCAGTACTTC	CASSQDTHSQETQYF
few	TRBD2	15	TRBV29-1	TRBJ2-5	TGCAGCGTCTCGATTGGGACTAGCGGGAAGGGGACCCAGTACTTC	CSVSIGTSGKGTQYF
-	TRBD2	16	TRBV6-2/TRBV6-3	TRBJ2-1	TGTGCCAGCAGTTACAGGGCTAGCGGGGGGAGCAATGAGCAGTTCTTC	CASSYRASGGSNEQFF
once	-	15	TRBV2	TRBJ1-4	TGTGCCAGCAGTAAGGCTTTGGCAACTAATGAAAAACTGTTTTTT	CASSKALATNEKLFF
-	TRBD1	17	TRBV11-2	TRBJ2-2	TGTGCCAGCAGCTACCGTTTGAGGGGGCAAAATGACGGGGAGCTGTTTTTT	CASSYRLRGQNDGELFF
-	-	15	TRBV28	TRBJ1-2	TGTGCCAGCAGTTCCCACGGGACGGCTAACTATGGCTACACCTTC	CASSSHGTANYGYTF
-	-	13	TRBV27	TRBJ2-1	TGTGCCAGCAGTTTAAAGGGGAGTTATGAGCAGTTCTTC	CASSLKGSYEQFF
-	-	13	TRBV29-1	TRBJ1-3	TGCAGCGCTGCGCAGTCCTCTGGAAACACCATATATTTT	CSAAQSSGNTIYF
-	-	14	TRBV28	TRBJ1-1	TGTGCCAGCCATAGCGGGGGATCGGACACTGAAGCTTTCTTT	CASHSGGSDTEAFF
-	-	14	TRBV13	TRBJ2-1	TGTGCCAGCAGCTTAACCGCGACTAACAATGAGCAGTTCTTC	CASSLTATNNEQFF
-	TRBD2	13	TRBV11-3	TRBJ2-7	TGTGCCAGCAGCTTAGACGGACTAGCCAAGCAGTACTTC	CASSLDGLAKQYF
-	-	12	TRBV28	TRBJ2-1	TGTGCCAGCAGTCCATTGACCGGTGAGCAGTTCTTC	CASSPLTGEQFF
-	-	14	TRBV18	TRBJ1-2	TGTGCCAGCTCCCCCTCAGGCCTAAACTATGGCTACACCTTC	CASSPSGLNYGYTF
-	TRBD1	14	TRBV5-1	TRBJ1-1	TGCGCCAGCAGCCAGGGGGTTACCAGCCCTGAAGCTTTCTTT	CASSQGVTSPEAFF
-	-	15	TRBV28	TRBJ1-5	TGTGCCAGCAGCCCCCGGAAGCTGGGGAATCAGCCCCAGCATTTT	CASSPRKLGNQPQHF
-	TRBD2	17	TRBV24-1	TRBJ2-1	TGTGCCACCAACGTCCCGGGACTAGCGGGGGGCCACAATGAGCAGTTCTTC	CATNVPGLAGGHNEQFF
-	-	15	TRBV18	TRBJ2-4	TGTGCCAGCTCGAGGACCAGCGAGGCCAAAAACATTCAGTACTTC	CASSRTSEAKNIQYF
-	TRBD1	12	TRBV6-5	TRBJ2-7	TGTGCCACGCATAAACAGGGGGCCGAGCAGTACTTC	CATHKQGAEQYF
few	-	11	TRBV12-3/TRBV12-4	TRBJ1-2	TGTGCCAGCAGCCACAGGGAAGGCTACACCTTC	CASSHREGYTF
once	TRBD2	16	TRBV5-1	TRBJ2-5	TGCGCCAGCAGCGCGGGACTAGCGGGGGGGCTGGAGACCCAGTACTTC	CASSAGLAGGLETQYF
-	TRBD1	13	TRBV4-2	TRBJ1-1	TGTGCCAGCAGCCAAGAGGGACAGTATGAAGCTTTCTTT	CASSQEGQYEAFF
-	TRBD1	16	TRBV29-1	TRBJ2-1	TGCAGCGTCGCACGCGACAGGGCTTGGATTATACGGGAGCAGTTCTTC	CSVARDRAWIIREQFF
-	-	14	TRBV3-1/TRBV3-2	TRBJ1-2	TGTGCCAGCAGCATAGCGTCAGGGGCTTATGGCTACACCTTC	CASSIASGAYGYTF
-	TRBD1	16	TRBV6-4	TRBJ1-5	TGTGCCAACCAGAACCAGACGGGACAGGGAGGGCAGCCCCAGCATTTT	CANQNQTGQGGQPQHF
-	TRBD1	17	TRBV7-2	TRBJ1-1	TGTGCCAGCAGCTTAGCGCTGAACAGGGGATCCCCCCCTGAAGCTTTCTTT	CASSLALNRGSPPEAFF
-	TRBD1	14	TRBV2	TRBJ1-5	TGTGCCAGCAGGACAGGGGAAGGAAATCAGCCCCAGCATTTT	CASRTGEGNQPQHF
-	TRBD1	15	TRBV5-4	TRBJ2-1	TGTGCCAGCAGCTCAGGGAACAGGGGGAAGAATGAGCAGTTCTTC	CASSSGNRGKNEQFF
-	TRBD2	13	TRBV29-1	TRBJ2-1	TGCAGCGTACTAGCGGGGGGATACAATGAGCAGTTCTTC	CSVLAGGYNEQFF
-	-	13	TRBV6-5	TRBJ2-7	TGTGCCAGCAGCCGGCCTAGCGACTACGAGCAGTACTTC	CASSRPSDYEQYF
-	TRBD1	13	TRBV10-3	TRBJ2-1	TGTGCCATAAGTCCCGGGACAGGGTCGGGTGAGTTCTTC	CAISPGTGSGEFF
medium-sized	TRBD1	16	TRBV10-3	TRBJ1-5	TGTGCCATCAGTGACCCCGGACAGGGGATCAATCAGCCCCAGCATTTT	CAISDPGQGINQPQHF
-	TRBD1	14	TRBV4-2	TRBJ1-5	TGTGCCAGCAGCCTCGGGACAGGGCACCAGCCCCAGCATTTT	CASSLGTGHQPQHF
-	TRBD1	12	TRBV30	TRBJ1-1	TGTGCCTGGGAACAGGGGGATCGAAGAGCTTTCTTT	CAWEQGDRRAFF
-	TRBD1	15	TRBV5-1	TRBJ2-3	TGCGCCAGCAGCTTGCTAGGGGACAGGGGGGATACGCAGTATTTT	CASSLLGDRGDTQYF
-	TRBD1	15	TRBV10-1	TRBJ1-1	TGCGCCAGCAGTTCCCGACAGGGGGCCAACACTGAAGCTTTCTTT	CASSSRQGANTEAFF
-	-	19	TRBV2	TRBJ1-5	TGTGCCAGCAAAGGAGGAAACCGGACACCCCAATATAGCAATCAGCCCCAGCATTTT	CASKGGNRTPQYSNQPQHF
-	-	16	TRBV15	TRBJ1-5	TGTGCCACCAGCAGAGAAGGGAGGTCCCGGAATCAGCCCCAGCATTTT	CATSREGRSRNQPQHF
-	-	16	TRBV18	TRBJ1-6	TGTGCCAGCTCGGGTGGTGAGGTTCCCAGATCTTCACCCCTCCACTTT	CASSGGEVPRSSPLHF
-	TRBD1	14	TRBV6-1	TRBJ1-5	TGTGCCAGCAGTGAGTATAGGGGGCATCAGCCCCAGCATTTT	CASSEYRGHQPQHF
-	-	14	TRBV29-1	TRBJ1-1	TGCAGCGTTGGGGGGGCATTGGGGAACACTGAAGCTTTCTTT	CSVGGALGNTEAFF
-	TRBD2	17	TRBV9	TRBJ2-2	TGTGCCAGCAGCGTGGGGACTAGCGGGAGGGCCGGCGGGGAGCTGTTTTTT	CASSVGTSGRAGGELFF
-	TRBD2	14	TRBV7-2	TRBJ2-7	TGTGCCAGCAGCTTAGCCAGCGGGACCTCCGAGCAGTACTTC	CASSLASGTSEQYF
-	-	15	TRBV5-1	TRBJ2-7	TGCGCCAGCAGCTTGGCCGGGGGTGTTCAGTACGAGCAGTACTTC	CASSLAGGVQYEQYF
-	-	17	TRBV28	TRBJ1-5	TGTGCCAGCAGGACGGACCCTAAAGGCCCTCTCAATCAGCCCCAGCATTTT	CASRTDPKGPLNQPQHF